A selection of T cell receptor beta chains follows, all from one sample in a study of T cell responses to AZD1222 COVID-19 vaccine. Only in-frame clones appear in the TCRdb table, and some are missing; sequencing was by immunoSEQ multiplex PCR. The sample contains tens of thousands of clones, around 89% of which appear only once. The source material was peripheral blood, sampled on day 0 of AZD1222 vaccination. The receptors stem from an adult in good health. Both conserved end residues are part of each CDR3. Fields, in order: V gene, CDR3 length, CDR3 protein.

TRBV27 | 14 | CASSSGQANSPLHF
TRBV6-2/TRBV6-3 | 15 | CASSYSRAGTTEAFF
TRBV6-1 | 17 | CASSDIWDRGSNYGYTF
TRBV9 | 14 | CASSAYRAAGELFF
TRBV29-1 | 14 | CSVGAPGGHTEAFF
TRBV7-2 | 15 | CASSRTAPDTGELFF
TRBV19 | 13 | CASSMSLTVEQFF
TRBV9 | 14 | CASSVAGQGSEAFF
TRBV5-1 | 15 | CASSLGQGGRDGYTF
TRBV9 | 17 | CASSPTPWAARTDTQYF
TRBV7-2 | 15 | CASSLDLGGETEAFF
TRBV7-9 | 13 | CASSFMSAYEQYF
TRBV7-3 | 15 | CASSLEGTGGSPLHF
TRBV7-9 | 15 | CASSPLEGSGNTIYF
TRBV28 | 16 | CASSLAGTSGPGELFF
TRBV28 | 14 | CASSLSGYNQPQHF
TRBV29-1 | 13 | CSVENRGTGELFF
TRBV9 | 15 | CASSPQLYANTEAFF
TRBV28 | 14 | CASSLGQRNQPQHF
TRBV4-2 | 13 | CASSPGPGFEQYF
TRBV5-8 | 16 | CASSRGVAGIQETQYF
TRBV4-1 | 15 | CASSDLGGPGNTIYF
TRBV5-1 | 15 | CASSPRTEGYNEQFF
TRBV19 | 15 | CASSIAALTYNEQFF
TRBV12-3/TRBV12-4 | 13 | CASTQGGNQPQHF
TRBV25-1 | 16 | CASSGGRTALGYEQYF